This TCR beta chain was profiled in a study of vaccination effects on CD4 cells after COVID-19 (dated by TCRdb to 2022 to 2024). In the study overall: Each participant received two doses of an mRNA SARS-CoV-2 vaccine, either BNT162b2 or mRNA-1273. Pre-vaccine samples were collected from two convalescent patients 16 days and one week before the first dose, corresponding to 142 and 148 days after COVID-19 diagnosis. SARS-CoV-2 spike-specific CD4+ TCR repertoires from before and after mRNA vaccination were compared in COVID-19 convalescent patients and in infection-naive vaccine recipients. Altogether, roughly 10 COVID-19 convalescent patients and several SARS-CoV-2-naive healthy vaccine recipients made up the full study. Cultures from other donors in the study were sequenced using the Oncomine TCR Beta short-read assay on an Illumina iSeq 100. General study outcomes and caveats: Marked clonal contraction was observed in both infection-induced and vaccine-induced clones at late post-vaccination timepoints, consistent with waning T cell responses. The study was limited by a small number of convalescent patients and lacked early post-infection timepoints. Among convalescent patients, the spike-reactive repertoire after vaccination was made up mainly of new vaccine-induced clones that were largely distinct from the clones induced by infection.

In the case of this clone: The clone's antigen remains unknown. No per-base quality is available; no much larger clone lies one base away.

In the ViraFEST assay, PBMC were stimulated with viral peptide pools, and TCR sequencing was then used to find antigen-specific CD4+ T cell clonotypes based on their expansion. After roughly 11 days of culture, CD4+ T cells were isolated with the EasySep CD4+ T cell isolation kit. Convalescent patients had PCR-confirmed SARS-CoV-2 infection between March and December 2020, before Alpha, Beta and Delta variants emerged in the United States. Each well held some 1.9 million PBMC cultured in IMDM containing around 5% human AB serum, around 9.3 IU/ml IL-2 and gentamicin, along with about 9.3 ug/ml peptides. Half of the culture medium was replaced with fresh IL-2-containing medium on days 3 and 7. Unless otherwise noted, each peptide stimulation condition was cultured in triplicate wells. Using Ficoll-Paque Plus gradient centrifugation, PBMC were separated from whole blood and then either used fresh or cryopreserved at -140C. Overlapping peptide pools spanned the spike proteins of SARS-CoV-2 and the common cold coronaviruses HCoV-NL63, HCoV-OC43 and HCoV-229E. The QIAamp micro DNA kit was used to extract genomic DNA from the cultured CD4+ T cells.

V and J are trimmed by 5 bases and 8 bases, and the gene matches miss 9 bases of the junction. Based on the germline V gene (reference sequence), the CDR1 and CDR2 sequences are LGHDT and YNNKEL. The CDR3 contains 15 residues, cysteine and phenylalanine counted. Only CDR3 DNA remains: 45 bases, in frame from the first base. Preparation of the library involved the immunoSEQ multiplex PCR assay. TCR beta CDR3 sequencing was performed on DNA from the cultured, isolated CD4+ T cells. The study's processing was this. Non-productive TCR sequences were removed, reads were trimmed to the CDR3 region, and CDR3s of at least 7 amino acids were retained. The MANAFEST web app was used to pick out antigen-specific clonotypes by comparing their expansion in peptide wells with that in reference cultures. For clones to be considered positive, expansion at FDR<0.05 versus reference and all other wells, an odds ratio above 5, and a frequency above 0.1% in two replicate wells were required. A clonotype was called cross-reactive if it was significantly expanded both in SARS-CoV-2 spike wells and in at least one common cold coronavirus spike condition. Levenshtein distance calculated with the stringdist R package was used to assess CDR3 similarity, and unrooted trees were constructed with ape in R 3.6.1. TCRdb limited this immuneACCESS table to in-frame rearrangements with V and J called. A share of clones is missing; checked studies link under half to unresolved V genes, and the rest is unexplained. The D gene and trimming were derived from the DNA, and the V and J assignments and clone size from that table. The sample records 35,000 to 40,000 clones, about 73% of which are singletons. The ten biggest clones cover 15% to 20% of the sample.

This specimen was CD4+ T cells from PBMCs cultured with HCoV-NL63 spike peptides, taken before COVID-19 vaccination. Per the publication, the cell subset or site label means: HCoV-NL63 spike overlapping peptide pool stimulation. The sequence links TRBV3-1 (or the pseudogene TRBV3-2) to TRBJ1-2, with 12 junctional bases fitting TRBD1. The TCR comes from a human donor who had a prior SARS-CoV-2 infection. Here is the DNA: TGTGCCAGCAGCGCCGGGACAGGGGGCGTCCGCGGCTACACCTTC. The encoded protein is CASSAGTGGVRGYTF.